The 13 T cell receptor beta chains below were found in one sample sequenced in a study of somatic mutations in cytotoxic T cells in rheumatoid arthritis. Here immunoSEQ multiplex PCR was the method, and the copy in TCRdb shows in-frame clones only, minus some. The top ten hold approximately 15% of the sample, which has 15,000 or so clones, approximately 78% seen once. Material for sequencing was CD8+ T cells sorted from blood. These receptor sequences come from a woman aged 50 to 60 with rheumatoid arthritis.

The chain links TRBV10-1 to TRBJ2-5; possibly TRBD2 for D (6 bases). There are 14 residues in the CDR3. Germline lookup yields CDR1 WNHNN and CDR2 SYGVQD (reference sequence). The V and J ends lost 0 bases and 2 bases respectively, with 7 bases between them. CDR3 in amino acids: CASSESGRQETQYF. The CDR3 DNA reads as TGCGCCAGCAGTGAGTCCGGGAGACAAGAGACCCAGTACTTC.

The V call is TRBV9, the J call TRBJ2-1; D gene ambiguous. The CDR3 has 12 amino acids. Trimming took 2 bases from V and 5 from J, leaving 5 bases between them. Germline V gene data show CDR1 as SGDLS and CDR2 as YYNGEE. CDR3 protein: CASSVGNNEQFF. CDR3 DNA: TGTGCCAGCAGCGTCGGTAACAATGAGCAGTTCTTC.

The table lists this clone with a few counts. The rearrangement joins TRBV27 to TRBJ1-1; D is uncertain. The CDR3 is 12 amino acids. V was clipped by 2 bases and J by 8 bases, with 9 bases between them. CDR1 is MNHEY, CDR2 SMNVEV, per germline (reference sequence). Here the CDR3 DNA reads TGTGCCAGCAGTTTACCTCAGGAGGAAGCTTTCTTT. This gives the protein CASSLPQEEAFF.

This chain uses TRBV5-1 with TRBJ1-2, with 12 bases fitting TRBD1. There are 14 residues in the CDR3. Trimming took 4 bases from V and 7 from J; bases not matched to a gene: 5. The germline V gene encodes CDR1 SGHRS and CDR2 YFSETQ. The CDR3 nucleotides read TGCGCCAGCAGCCTGGGACAGGGGGCGAGTGGCTACACCTTC. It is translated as CASSLGQGASGYTF.

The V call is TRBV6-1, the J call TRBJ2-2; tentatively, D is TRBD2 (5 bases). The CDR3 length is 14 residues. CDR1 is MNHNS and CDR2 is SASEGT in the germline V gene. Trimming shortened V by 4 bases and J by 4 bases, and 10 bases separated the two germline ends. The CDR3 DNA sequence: TGTGCCAGCAGTGTCGGGGATTCCACCGGGGAGCTGTTTTTT. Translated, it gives CASSVGDSTGELFF.

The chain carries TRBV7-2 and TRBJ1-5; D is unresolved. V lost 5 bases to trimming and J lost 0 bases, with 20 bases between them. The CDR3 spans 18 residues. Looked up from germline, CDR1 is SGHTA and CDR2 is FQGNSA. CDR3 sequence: CASSRGPNSMYSNQPQHF. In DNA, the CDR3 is TGTGCCAGCAGCAGAGGACCGAACTCGATGTATAGCAATCAGCCCCAGCATTTT.

CDR3 sequence (DNA): TGTGCCAGCACACAGAGTTTAGCCTACGAGCAGTACTTC. Translating it yields CASTQSLAYEQYF. The rearrangement joins TRBV28 to TRBJ2-7; D call uncertain. The ends were cut back, 7 bases at V and 2 bases at J, with 12 bases in the middle. CDR1 is MDHEN and CDR2 is SYDVKM in the germline V gene. The CDR3 is 13 residues long.

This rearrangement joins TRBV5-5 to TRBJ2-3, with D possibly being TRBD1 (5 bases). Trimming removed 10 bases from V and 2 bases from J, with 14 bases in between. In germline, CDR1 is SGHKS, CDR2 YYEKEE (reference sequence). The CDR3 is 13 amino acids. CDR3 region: CAGRARATDTQYF. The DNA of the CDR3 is TGTGCCGGCCGGGCCAGGGCCACAGATACGCAGTATTTT.

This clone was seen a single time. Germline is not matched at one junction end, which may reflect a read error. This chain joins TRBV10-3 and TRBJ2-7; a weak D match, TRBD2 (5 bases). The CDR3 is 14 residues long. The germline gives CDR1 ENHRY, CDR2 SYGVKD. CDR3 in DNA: TGTGACATCAGTGAGTGGGAGCGGTCGGGCGAGCAGTACTTC. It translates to CDISEWERSGEQYF.

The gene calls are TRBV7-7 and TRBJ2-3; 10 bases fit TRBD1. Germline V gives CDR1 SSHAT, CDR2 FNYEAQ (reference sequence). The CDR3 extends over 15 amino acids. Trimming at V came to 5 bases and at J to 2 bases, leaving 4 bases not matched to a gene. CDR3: CASSPDRGNTDTQYF. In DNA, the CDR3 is TGTGCCAGCAGCCCGGACAGGGGGAACACAGATACGCAGTATTTT.

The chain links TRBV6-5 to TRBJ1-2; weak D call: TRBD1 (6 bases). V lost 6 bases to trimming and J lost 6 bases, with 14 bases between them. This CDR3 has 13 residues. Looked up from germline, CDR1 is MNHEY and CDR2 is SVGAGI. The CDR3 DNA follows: TGTGCCAGCAGCCTCAGGGGTCTAGATGGCTACACCTTC. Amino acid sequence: CASSLRGLDGYTF.

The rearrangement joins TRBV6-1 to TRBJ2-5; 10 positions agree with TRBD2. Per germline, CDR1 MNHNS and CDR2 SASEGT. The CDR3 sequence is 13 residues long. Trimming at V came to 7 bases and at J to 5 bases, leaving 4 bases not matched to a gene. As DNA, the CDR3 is TGTGCCAGCACCGGACTAGCGGCCGAGACCCAGTACTTC. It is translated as CASTGLAAETQYF.

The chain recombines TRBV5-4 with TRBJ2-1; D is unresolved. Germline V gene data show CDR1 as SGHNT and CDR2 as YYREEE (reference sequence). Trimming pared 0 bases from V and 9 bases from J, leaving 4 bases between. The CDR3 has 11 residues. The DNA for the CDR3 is TGTGCCAGCAGCTTGGGGACTGAGCAGTTCTTC. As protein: CASSLGTEQFF. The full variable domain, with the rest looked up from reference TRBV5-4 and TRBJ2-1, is ETGVTQSPTHLIKTRGQQVTLRCSSQSGHNTVSWYQQALGQGPQFIFQYYREEENGRGNFPPRFSGLQFPNYSSELNVNALELDDSALYLCASSLGTEQFFGPGTRLTVL.